A single T cell receptor beta chain is shown here with its context. This entry comes from a study of blood T cell repertoires in COVID-19. From germline, CDR1 is SGDLS and CDR2 YYNGEE. This CDR3 contains 15 residues. Trimming shortened V by 0 bases and J by 7 bases, and 11 bases separated the two germline ends. Sequencing used immunoSEQ multiplex PCR; TCRdb keeps in-frame clones, though not all of them. The sample consists of tens of thousands of clones, more than 70% of them appearing once. V usage is TRBV9 and J usage is TRBJ1-6, with D uncertain. This clonotype was obtained from a human donor in a cohort sampled during active COVID-19. Sequencing was done on a sample of peripheral blood. The CDR3 protein is CASSVGRVWNSPLHF. The CDR3 nucleotides are TGTGCCAGCAGCGTAGGGCGGGTCTGGAATTCACCCCTCCACTTT.